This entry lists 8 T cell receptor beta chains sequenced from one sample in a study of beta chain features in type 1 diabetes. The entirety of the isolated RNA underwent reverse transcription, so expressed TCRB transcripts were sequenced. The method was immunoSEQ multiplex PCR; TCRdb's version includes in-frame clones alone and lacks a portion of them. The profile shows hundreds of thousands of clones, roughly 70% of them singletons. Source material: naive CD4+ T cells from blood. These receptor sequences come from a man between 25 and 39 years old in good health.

CDR3 region: CASSLDPYSSYEQYF. Here the CDR3 DNA reads TGTGCCAGCAGCTTAGATCCCTATAGTTCCTACGAGCAGTACTTC. The chain employs TRBV7-2 and TRBJ2-7; D is uncertain. The CDR3 loop spans 15 amino acids. The V end was cut by 1 base, the J end by 1 base, with 11 bases between. Germline V lookup: CDR1 SGHTA, CDR2 FQGNSA.

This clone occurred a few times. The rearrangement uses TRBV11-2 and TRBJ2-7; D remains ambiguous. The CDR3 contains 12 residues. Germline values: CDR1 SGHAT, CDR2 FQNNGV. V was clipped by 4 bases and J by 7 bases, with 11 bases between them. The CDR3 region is CASSSVSREQYF. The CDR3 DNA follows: TGTGCCAGCAGCTCCGTGTCACGGGAGCAGTACTTC.

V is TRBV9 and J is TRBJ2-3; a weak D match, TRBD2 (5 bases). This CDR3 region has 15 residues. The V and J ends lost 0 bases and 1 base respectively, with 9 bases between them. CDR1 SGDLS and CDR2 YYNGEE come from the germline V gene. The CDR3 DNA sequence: TGTGCCAGCAGCGTAGGGGTTAGCGGCACAGATACGCAGTATTTT. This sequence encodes CASSVGVSGTDTQYF.

CDR3 coding DNA: TGTGCCTGGGAGTTTCACGACGGAGGGAACTATGGCTACACCTTC. Protein product: CAWEFHDGGNYGYTF. V and J are TRBV30 and TRBJ1-2; no clear D gene. V was shortened by 5 bases and J by 2 bases, with 18 bases between the two germline ends. The length of the CDR3 is 15 residues. Germline V CDR1 and CDR2: GTSNPN, SVGIG (reference sequence). Full variable domain (missing parts from reference TRBV30 and TRBJ1-2): SQTIHQWPATLVQPVGSPLSLECTVEGTSNPNLYWYRQAAGRGLQLLFYSVGIGQISSEVPQNLSASRPQDRQFILSSKKLLLSDSGFYLCAWEFHDGGNYGYTFGSGTRLTVV.

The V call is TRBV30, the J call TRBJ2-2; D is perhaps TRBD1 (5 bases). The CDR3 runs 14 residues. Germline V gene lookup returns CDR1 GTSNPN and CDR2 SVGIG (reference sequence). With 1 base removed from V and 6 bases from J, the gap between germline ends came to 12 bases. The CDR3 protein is CAWSAGFYAGELFF. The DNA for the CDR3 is TGTGCCTGGAGTGCAGGGTTTTACGCCGGGGAGCTGTTTTTT.

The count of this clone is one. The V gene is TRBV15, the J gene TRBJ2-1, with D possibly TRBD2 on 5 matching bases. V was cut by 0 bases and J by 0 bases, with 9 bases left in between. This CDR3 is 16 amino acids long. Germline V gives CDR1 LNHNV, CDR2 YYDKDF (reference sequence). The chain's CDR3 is CATSRDFGSSYNEQFF. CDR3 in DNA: TGTGCCACCAGCAGAGATTTTGGGAGCTCCTACAATGAGCAGTTCTTC.

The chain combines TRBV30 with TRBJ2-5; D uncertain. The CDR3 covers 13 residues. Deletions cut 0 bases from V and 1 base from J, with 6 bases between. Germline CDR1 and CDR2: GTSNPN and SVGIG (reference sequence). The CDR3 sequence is CAWSVSGQETQYF. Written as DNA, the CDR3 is TGTGCCTGGAGTGTTTCAGGCCAAGAGACCCAGTACTTC.

The CDR3 region is CATKDPATYTDTQYF. DNA for the CDR3: TGTGCCACCAAAGATCCGGCTACCTACACAGATACGCAGTATTTT. The chain couples TRBV19 to TRBJ2-3; no firm D call. The CDR3 length is 15 residues. Per the germline V gene, CDR1 is LNHDA and CDR2 is SQIVND (reference sequence). The V end was cut by 10 bases, the J end by 2 bases, with 19 bases between.